A single sample gave rise to the 13 T cell receptor beta chains below, sequenced in a study of T cells after posttransplantation cyclophosphamide (dated by TCRdb to the mid-2010s). Library generation was performed with the immunoSEQ multiplex PCR assay. TCRdb carries this immuneACCESS record with in-frame sequences only. Its versions omit some clonotypes, under half of them owing to an unresolved V gene in the studies checked, with the rest unexplained. The data for this sample show 40,000 to 55,000 clones, each detected more than once. 2% to 2.5% of the sample belongs to the ten largest clones. The sequenced sample was PBMCs. These receptors were obtained from a man aged 35 to 55 in good health, CMV-negative, and a related stem cell transplant donor.

The table lists this clone with many counts. This sequence joins TRBV5-1 and TRBJ2-5, with 9 bases identical to TRBD1. CDR1 and CDR2 from the germline V gene are SGHRS and YFSETQ. The CDR3 totals 14 residues. The trim removed 5 bases at V and 5 bases at J, leaving 7 bases unmatched. CDR3 DNA: TGCGCCAGCAGTCGGGGACAGGGCGAGGAGACCCAGTACTTC. Protein: CASSRGQGEETQYF. The whole variable domain, remainder taken from reference TRBV5-1 and TRBJ2-5, is KAGVTQTPRYLIKTRGQQVTLSCSPISGHRSVSWYQQTPGQGLQFLFEYFSETQRNKGNFPGRFSGRQFSNSRSEMNVSTLELGDSALYLCASSRGQGEETQYFGPGTRLLVL.

This clone came up many times. The V and J genes are TRBV11-2 and TRBJ1-2, with D perhaps TRBD1 (6 bases). CDR1 and CDR2 (germline): SGHAT, FQNNGV. The CDR3 has 15 residues. V was shortened by 4 bases and J by 0 bases, with 12 bases between the two germline ends. CDR3 amino acids: CASSSRQESNYGYTF. In DNA, the CDR3 is TGTGCCAGCAGCTCCAGACAGGAATCTAACTATGGCTACACCTTC.

This clone was seen at least ten times. The J gene is TRBJ2-1, the V gene TRBV30; TRBD2 agrees at 9 bases. In germline, CDR1 is GTSNPN, CDR2 SVGIG (reference sequence). V was pared by 1 base and J by 4 bases, with 5 bases of the junction left unmatched. The CDR3 length is 15 residues. This CDR3 reads CAWSGGGRVYNEQFF. The CDR3 DNA is TGTGCCTGGAGTGGGGGCGGGAGGGTTTACAATGAGCAGTTCTTC.

This clone was counted at least ten times. The chain couples TRBV6-4 to TRBJ1-1; no clear D. V lost 4 bases to trimming and J lost 1 base, with 10 bases between them. Germline assignment: CDR1 MRHNA and CDR2 SNTAGT. This CDR3 region has 14 residues. The CDR3 region is CASSVSPGNTEAFF. The CDR3 nucleotides read TGTGCCAGCAGTGTGTCACCCGGGAACACTGAAGCTTTCTTT.

This clone was seen repeatedly, ten times or more. The rearrangement joins TRBV6-1 to TRBJ2-3; TRBD1 might be the D (6 bases). The CDR3 loop spans 15 amino acids. CDR1 is MNHNS, CDR2 SASEGT, per germline. The germline V and J ends were trimmed by 6 bases and 3 bases, with 16 bases remaining between them. The CDR3 nucleotides read TGTGCCAGCAGCCCTACAGGGTTTAGAACAGATACGCAGTATTTT. It translates to CASSPTGFRTDTQYF.

This clone came up many times. The V and J genes are TRBV5-4 and TRBJ2-1; 10 bases fit TRBD2. The CDR3 runs 19 residues. Germline V gene lookup returns CDR1 SGHNT and CDR2 YYREEE (reference sequence). V shed 2 bases, J shed 6 bases, and the junction held 17 bases outside the gene matches. The CDR3, as DNA: TGTGCCAGCAGCTTACCTAGCGGGAGTAGTTCACTACGGGGCAATGAGCAGTTCTTC. Residues: CASSLPSGSSSLRGNEQFF.

This clone appeared many times. The chain links TRBV27 to TRBJ2-5; the D gene is possibly TRBD1 (5 bases). The CDR3 spans 15 residues. The V gene lost 3 bases and the J gene lost 2 bases, with 13 bases spanning the gap. The germline V gene encodes CDR1 MNHEY and CDR2 SMNVEV (reference sequence). The CDR3 sequence is CASSFWGPEQETQYF. CDR3 in DNA: TGTGCCAGCAGTTTTTGGGGCCCAGAACAAGAGACCCAGTACTTC.

This clone was found many times. This rearrangement joins TRBV5-1 to TRBJ2-7, with 11 bases fitting TRBD1. CDR3 length: 15 amino acids. The V and J ends lost 3 bases and 7 bases, in that order; junction bases with no gene match: 9. Germline lookup yields CDR1 SGHRS and CDR2 YFSETQ. In DNA, the CDR3 is TGCGCCAGCAGCTCGCCGGGACAGGGGGTGTGGGAGCAGTACTTC. It encodes CASSSPGQGVWEQYF.

This clone was seen ten or more times. V usage is TRBV5-6 and J usage is TRBJ2-6, with a tentative D call TRBD1 (5 bases). The germline CDR1 and CDR2 sequences are SGHDT and YYEEEE. Trimming left V 1 base short and J 2 bases short, with 7 bases between. The CDR3 extends over 15 amino acids. CDR3 in DNA: TGTGCCAGCAGCTTGTTAGGGGCTGGGGCCAACGTCCTGACTTTC. The encoded protein is CASSLLGAGANVLTF.

This clone was found many times. The chain joins TRBV10-2 to TRBJ2-6; a weak D match, TRBD2 (7 bases). CDR3 length: 18 residues. Germline V lookup: CDR1 WSHSY, CDR2 SAAADI. The V end lost 4 bases, the J end lost 0 bases, and 16 bases lay between the germline ends. The CDR3 loop is CASSGPRGGISGANVLTF. As DNA, the CDR3 is TGCGCCAGCAGTGGGCCCAGGGGAGGGATCTCTGGGGCCAACGTCCTGACTTTC.

In this sample, this clone turned up many times. The chain employs TRBV19 and TRBJ1-1; tentative D call: TRBD1 (5 bases). CDR1 is LNHDA, CDR2 SQIVND, per germline (reference sequence). CDR3 length equals 14 residues. V was clipped by 8 bases and J by 3 bases, with 16 bases between them. This CDR3 is CASSDAGSHTEAFF. The CDR3 DNA sequence: TGTGCCAGTTCTGATGCAGGGTCGCACACTGAAGCTTTCTTT.

This clone was counted ten times or more. The chain carries TRBV5-1 and TRBJ2-1, with D maybe TRBD1 (6 bases). Germline V gene sequence: CDR1 SGHRS, CDR2 YFSETQ. This CDR3 comprises 14 residues. V was cut by 2 bases and J by 6 bases, with 12 bases left in between. The CDR3 spells CASSLPQGFNEQFF. In DNA, the CDR3 is TGCGCCAGCAGCTTACCCCAGGGGTTCAATGAGCAGTTCTTC.

This clone was found many times. V usage is TRBV5-1 and J usage is TRBJ1-1; the D is unclear. This CDR3 spans 19 amino acids. From germline, CDR1 is SGHRS and CDR2 YFSETQ. V was shortened by 1 base and J by 0 bases, with 22 bases between the two germline ends. The CDR3 coding sequence is TGCGCCAGCAGCTTGATGGGTAGGAGGCAGAGCCAGATGAACACTGAAGCTTTCTTT. Translated, it gives CASSLMGRRQSQMNTEAFF.